The 30 T cell receptor beta chains in this list originate from one sample, sequenced in a study of shared clonotypes between healthy human individuals. The naive CD8 subset, CD45RO-negative cells positively selected for CCR7, excluded terminally differentiated effector memory CD45RA+ cells. TCRdb's copy holds only in-frame clones and misses some; the assay was immunoSEQ multiplex PCR. This table has 630,000 or so clones, 95% to 98% appearing once. Sample: naive CD8+ T cells sorted from blood. These receptors were collected from a man aged 30 to 45 in good health.

V is TRBV19 and J is TRBJ2-7, with unresolved D. The CDR3 extends over 12 amino acids. V gave up 5 bases and J gave up 7 bases, with 12 bases separating them. Germline V lookup: CDR1 LNHDA, CDR2 SQIVND (reference sequence). The CDR3 region has the DNA TGTGCCAGTAGTTCGGATGGCCGTGAGCAGTACTTC. This sequence encodes CASSSDGREQYF.

The genes are TRBV21-1 and TRBJ2-5; TRBD1, the table's D call, lacks a check against the DNA. TRBV21-1 is termed a pseudogene. The CDR3 covers 17 residues. CDR3 sequence (DNA): TGTGCCAGCAGCAGCCCGGGACAGGGCAGTAAAGGAGAGACCCAGTACTTC. Protein sequence: CASSSPGQGSKGETQYF.

This chain uses TRBV6-1 with TRBJ2-7; 9 positions match TRBD1. The germline gives CDR1 MNHNS, CDR2 SASEGT. V lost 8 bases and J lost 2; bases outside the gene matches: 7. The CDR3 extends over 14 amino acids. As DNA, the CDR3 is TGTGCCAGCGGACAGGGGTTTAAAGCCTACGAGCAGTACTTC. It yields the protein CASGQGFKAYEQYF.

The chain has TRBV7-9 and TRBJ2-7; TRBD1 matches at 10 bases. The V and J ends lost 6 bases and 5 bases, in that order; junction bases with no gene match: 7. The germline V gene has CDR1 SEHNR and CDR2 FQNEAQ (reference sequence). This CDR3 comprises 14 residues. The CDR3 sequence: CASSRQGALDEQYF. CDR3 DNA sequence: TGTGCCAGCAGTCGACAGGGGGCCCTCGACGAGCAGTACTTC. Full variable domain (remainder filled in from reference TRBV7-9 and TRBJ2-7): DTGVSQNPRHKITKRGQNVTFRCDPISEHNRLYWYRQTLGQGPEFLTYFQNEAQLEKSRLLSDRFSAERPKGSFSTLEIQRTEQGDSAMYLCASSRQGALDEQYFGPGTRLTVT.

In this sample, this clone turned up once. The chain joins TRBV27 to TRBJ1-4; 9 bases map to TRBD1. The CDR3 covers 14 residues. Per germline, CDR1 MNHEY and CDR2 SMNVEV (reference sequence). Trimming at V came to 6 bases and at J to 8 bases, leaving 7 bases not matched to a gene. The CDR3 region has the DNA TGTGCCAGCAGAGGACAGGGGTACGCAGAAAAACTGTTTTTT. Its translation: CASRGQGYAEKLFF.

The chain employs TRBV11-2 and TRBJ2-7, with D unresolved. V gave up 6 bases and J gave up 3 bases, with 9 bases separating them. CDR1 is SGHAT, CDR2 FQNNGV, per germline. This CDR3 spans 12 amino acids. In DNA form, the CDR3 reads TGTGCCAGCAGTTTACCAAACTACGAGCAGTACTTC. Its protein is CASSLPNYEQYF.

The chain employs TRBV27 and TRBJ2-1; the match to TRBD1 covers 7 bases. CDR1 is MNHEY and CDR2 is SMNVEV in the germline V gene (reference sequence). The CDR3 spans 14 residues. V shed 6 bases and J 3 bases; nucleotides not matched to a gene: 5. The CDR3 DNA is TGTGCCAGCAGGCCCGGGGACAGCTACAATGAGCAGTTCTTC. It specifies CASRPGDSYNEQFF.

This rearrangement joins TRBV27 to TRBJ2-7; 7 bases agree with TRBD1. V trimming: 5 bases; J trimming: 6 bases; junction bases outside the gene matches: 7. The CDR3 loop spans 13 amino acids. Germline V gene data show CDR1 as MNHEY and CDR2 as SMNVEV (reference sequence). The CDR3 DNA sequence: TGTGCCAGCAGTGTAGACAGGGTAGGCGAGCAGTACTTC. Protein product: CASSVDRVGEQYF.

V and J are TRBV6-6 and TRBJ2-7, with D tentatively TRBD2 (6 bases). Trimming left V 0 bases short and J 5 bases short, with 17 bases between. The length of the CDR3 is 16 residues. Germline V gene lookup returns CDR1 MNHNY and CDR2 SVGAGI (reference sequence). The CDR3 DNA reads TGTGCCAGCAGTTACTCGGGCGCGGGCGGGGTGCACGAGCAGTACTTC. It translates to CASSYSGAGGVHEQYF.

The chain has TRBV7-2 and TRBJ2-1; D may correspond to TRBD1 or TRBD2 (5 bases each). Per germline, CDR1 SGHTA and CDR2 FQGNSA. Trimming removed 2 bases at V and 6 bases at J, with 17 bases between. The CDR3 is made up of 16 amino acids. The CDR3 DNA is TGTGCCAGCAGCTTAACGGGACGACGCCTACTCAATGAGCAGTTCTTC. Its translation is CASSLTGRRLLNEQFF.

Comments on this clone: The sample carries other DNA sequences with the same CDR3. This chain uses TRBV9 with TRBJ2-1; 8 bases align to TRBD2. CDR1 SGDLS and CDR2 YYNGEE come from the germline V gene. J lost 1 base, V lost 0 bases, and 0 bases had no gene match. This CDR3 is built from 15 residues. CDR3 coding DNA: TGTGCCAGCAGCGTAGCGGGAGGGTCCTACAATGAGCAGTTCTTC. It specifies CASSVAGGSYNEQFF.

Concerning this clone: This CDR3 is also generated by other DNA sequences in the sample. V usage is TRBV27 and J usage is TRBJ1-1; a possible D gene is TRBD1 (6 bases). Looked up from germline, CDR1 is MNHEY and CDR2 is SMNVEV (reference sequence). CDR3 length: 13 residues. V lost 4 bases and J lost 1, with 7 bases in between. CDR3 in amino acids: CASSWGQNTEAFF. DNA of the CDR3: TGTGCCAGCAGTTGGGGGCAGAACACTGAAGCTTTCTTT.

The chain recombines TRBV10-3 with TRBJ2-7; D may be TRBD1 (6 bases). Germline V gives CDR1 ENHRY, CDR2 SYGVKD. The CDR3 covers 14 residues. Trimming stripped 7 bases from V and 2 bases from J, with 15 bases between. The DNA for the CDR3 is TGTGCCATCAAGATCCGGGACACAACCTACGAGCAGTACTTC. The encoded protein is CAIKIRDTTYEQYF.

The V and J genes are TRBV9 and TRBJ2-7; D gene unclear. CDR1 and CDR2 from the germline V gene are SGDLS and YYNGEE. Trimming pared 3 bases from V and 4 bases from J, leaving 11 bases between. This CDR3 spans 13 amino acids. CDR3 residues: CASSAPPGYEQYF. As DNA, the CDR3 is TGTGCCAGCAGCGCCCCGCCGGGTTACGAGCAGTACTTC. Together with reference TRBV9 and TRBJ2-7, the CDR3 gives the full variable domain: DSGVTQTPKHLITATGQRVTLRCSPRSGDLSVYWYQQSLDQGLQFLIQYYNGEERAKGNILERFSAQQFPDLHSELNLSSLELGDSALYFCASSAPPGYEQYFGPGTRLTVT.

The chain links TRBV6-1 to TRBJ1-3; D remains unclear. Trimming shortened V by 1 base and J by 0 bases, and 7 bases separated the two germline ends. Germline CDR1 is MNHNS and CDR2 is SASEGT. The CDR3 is 15 amino acids. The CDR3 protein is CASSEGVSSGNTIYF. DNA for the CDR3: TGTGCCAGCAGTGAAGGAGTCAGCTCTGGAAACACCATATATTTT.

V and J are TRBV27 and TRBJ2-7; D possibly corresponds to TRBD1 (5 bases). The CDR3 loop spans 14 amino acids. Trimming took off 6 bases at V and 3 bases at J, with 15 bases between the two ends. CDR1 is MNHEY, CDR2 SMNVEV, per germline (reference sequence). The CDR3 region is CASRPRRQNYEQYF. CDR3 nucleotide sequence: TGTGCCAGCAGGCCACGTAGACAGAACTACGAGCAGTACTTC.

J is TRBJ1-1 and V is TRBV6-1; no definite D call. This CDR3 region has 12 residues. Per germline, CDR1 MNHNS and CDR2 SASEGT. Trimming took off 1 base at V and 7 bases at J, with 7 bases between the two ends. DNA of the CDR3: TGTGCCAGCAGTGAAGGGTGGAGTGAAGCTTTCTTT. Its protein product is CASSEGWSEAFF.

The gene calls are TRBV5-4 and TRBJ2-1, with D possibly being TRBD1 (6 bases). The germline V and J ends were trimmed by 4 bases and 1 base, with 9 bases remaining between them. Germline V lookup: CDR1 SGHNT, CDR2 YYREEE (reference sequence). There are 14 residues in the CDR3. The CDR3 sequence: CASSPDSSYNEQFF. The CDR3 coding sequence is TGTGCCAGCAGCCCGGACAGTTCCTACAATGAGCAGTTCTTC. Full variable domain (remainder filled in from reference TRBV5-4 and TRBJ2-1): ETGVTQSPTHLIKTRGQQVTLRCSSQSGHNTVSWYQQALGQGPQFIFQYYREEENGRGNFPPRFSGLQFPNYSSELNVNALELDDSALYLCASSPDSSYNEQFFGPGTRLTVL.

The chain links TRBV18 to TRBJ2-1; 7 bases fit TRBD2. Germline V gene lookup returns CDR1 KGHSH and CDR2 LQKENI. This CDR3 is 14 amino acids long. J gave up 6 bases and V 2 bases, and 4 bases lay outside the gene matches. CDR3 sequence: CASSPTGGINEQFF. The CDR3 bases are TGTGCCAGCTCACCAACCGGGGGGATCAATGAGCAGTTCTTC. Filled out from reference TRBV18 and TRBJ2-1, the complete variable domain reads NAGVMQNPRHLVRRRGQEARLRCSPMKGHSHVYWYRQLPEEGLKFMVYLQKENIIDESGMPKERFSAEFPKEGPSILRIQQVVRGDSAAYFCASSPTGGINEQFFGPGTRLTVL.

The chain is built from TRBV27 and TRBJ2-1, with 13 nucleotides matching TRBD2. V lost 4 bases, J lost 8 bases, and 11 bases stayed unmatched. CDR3 length: 17 residues. Germline CDR1 is MNHEY and CDR2 is SMNVEV (reference sequence). In nucleotides, the CDR3 is TGTGCCAGCAGTTCCGTCGAAGGACTAGCGGGAGAATATGAGCAGTTCTTC. Protein product: CASSSVEGLAGEYEQFF.

The V gene is TRBV5-1, the J gene TRBJ2-7, with 12 bases that match TRBD2. V lost 3 bases and J lost 3; bases outside the gene matches: 7. The CDR3 extends over 16 amino acids. Per the germline V gene, CDR1 is SGHRS and CDR2 is YFSETQ. CDR3 in DNA: TGCGCCAGCAGCTCGTTGGGACTAGCGGGTCACTACGAGCAGTACTTC. Protein sequence: CASSSLGLAGHYEQYF. The full variable domain, completed using reference TRBV5-1 and TRBJ2-7, is KAGVTQTPRYLIKTRGQQVTLSCSPISGHRSVSWYQQTPGQGLQFLFEYFSETQRNKGNFPGRFSGRQFSNSRSEMNVSTLELGDSALYLCASSSLGLAGHYEQYFGPGTRLTVT.

The chain is built from TRBV5-6 and TRBJ2-7; no clear D. The CDR3 extends over 13 amino acids. Germline CDR1 and CDR2: SGHDT and YYEEEE. V was trimmed by 1 base and J by 4 bases, leaving 9 bases between them. The CDR3 region has the DNA TGTGCCAGCAGCTTGTCTGGGATATACGAGCAGTACTTC. Residues: CASSLSGIYEQYF.

The V call is TRBV4-1, the J call TRBJ1-5; D call uncertain. This CDR3 is built from 15 residues. Germline V CDR1 and CDR2: MGHRA, YSYEKL. Trimming pared 1 base from V and 3 bases from J, leaving 10 bases between. Written as DNA, the CDR3 is TGCGCCAGCAGCCAAGTATGCAACCTCAATCAGCCCCAGCATTTT. It yields the protein CASSQVCNLNQPQHF.

V gene TRBV4-1 combines with J gene TRBJ1-2; the D gene is possibly TRBD1 (5 bases). The CDR3 extends over 14 amino acids. V was shortened by 6 bases and J by 5 bases, with 16 bases between the two germline ends. Germline-derived CDR1 and CDR2 are MGHRA and YSYEKL. The CDR3 DNA reads as TGCGCCAGCAGGGGGGTCGGGAGCGTTTATGGCTACACCTTC. It specifies CASRGVGSVYGYTF.

J is TRBJ2-1 and V is TRBV7-9; the match to TRBD2 covers 9 bases. The germline gives CDR1 SEHNR, CDR2 FQNEAQ (reference sequence). The CDR3 is 15 residues long. Unmatched junction bases numbered 10, after V lost 6 bases and J lost 7 bases. CDR3 in amino acids: CASSPTGTSKNEQFF. CDR3 nucleotide sequence: TGTGCCAGCAGTCCCACCGGGACTAGCAAGAATGAGCAGTTCTTC.

DNA for the CDR3: TGCGCCAGCAGCCAGGGACTTTCTAGCTCCTACGAGCAGTACTTC. Its protein product is CASSQGLSSSYEQYF. The rearrangement uses TRBV5-1 and TRBJ2-7, with a tentative D call TRBD2 (6 bases). CDR3 length: 15 residues. The V and J ends lost 4 bases and 0 bases respectively, with 14 bases between them. Germline V gene data show CDR1 as SGHRS and CDR2 as YFSETQ. Full variable domain (rest looked up from reference TRBV5-1 and TRBJ2-7): KAGVTQTPRYLIKTRGQQVTLSCSPISGHRSVSWYQQTPGQGLQFLFEYFSETQRNKGNFPGRFSGRQFSNSRSEMNVSTLELGDSALYLCASSQGLSSSYEQYFGPGTRLTVT.

The sample holds one count of this clone. V usage is TRBV18 and J usage is TRBJ2-7; the D gene is possibly TRBD2 (6 bases). V dropped 2 bases and J dropped 4 bases, with 15 bases sitting between them. Germline loops: CDR1 KGHSH, CDR2 LQKENI. The CDR3 covers 15 residues. In DNA form, the CDR3 reads TGTGCCAGCTCACCAGGTGCCAGAGGAGGGTACGAGCAGTACTTC. Amino acids: CASSPGARGGYEQYF.

This chain links TRBV7-6 with TRBJ2-5; 9 nucleotides align to TRBD2. Unmatched junction bases numbered 10, after V lost 4 bases and J lost 4 bases. From germline, CDR1 is SGHVS and CDR2 FNYEAQ. This CDR3 has 16 residues. The DNA of the CDR3 is TGTGCCAGCAGCTCCACCCCCAAACTAGCGGGAGAGACCCAGTACTTC. It translates to CASSSTPKLAGETQYF.

The chain combines TRBV11-2 with TRBJ2-1; no definite D call. V lost 1 base to trimming and J lost 9 bases, with 13 bases between them. Germline CDR1 is SGHAT and CDR2 is FQNNGV. The CDR3 loop spans 14 amino acids. CDR3 sequence: CASSLVGSRGEQFF. CDR3 DNA sequence: TGTGCCAGCAGCTTAGTAGGCAGTCGCGGTGAGCAGTTCTTC.

The CDR3 sequence: CASSSTKRIYNEQFF. For the CDR3, the DNA is TGTGCCAGCTCATCAACTAAGAGGATCTACAATGAGCAGTTCTTC. The rearrangement uses TRBV18 and TRBJ2-1; D is unresolved. Germline V gene data show CDR1 as KGHSH and CDR2 as LQKENI. With 5 bases removed from V and 3 bases from J, the gap between germline ends came to 14 bases. The CDR3 contains 15 residues.